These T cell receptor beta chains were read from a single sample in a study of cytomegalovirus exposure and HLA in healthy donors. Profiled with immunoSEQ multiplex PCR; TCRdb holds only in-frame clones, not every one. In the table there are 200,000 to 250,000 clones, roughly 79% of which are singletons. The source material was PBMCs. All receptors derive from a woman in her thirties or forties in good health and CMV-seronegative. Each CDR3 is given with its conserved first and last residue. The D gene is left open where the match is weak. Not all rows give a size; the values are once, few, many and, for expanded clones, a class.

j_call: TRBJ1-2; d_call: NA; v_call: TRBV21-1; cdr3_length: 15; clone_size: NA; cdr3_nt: TGTGCCAGCAGCACTCACAGACAGGCGGGCAATGGCTACACCTTC; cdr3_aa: CASSTHRQAGNGYTF
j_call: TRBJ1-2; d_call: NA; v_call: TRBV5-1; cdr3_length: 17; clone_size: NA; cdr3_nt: TGCGCCAGCAGCCCCTACAATTCCGACAGGCTCTCGCATGGCTACACCTTC; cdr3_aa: CASSPYNSDRLSHGYTF
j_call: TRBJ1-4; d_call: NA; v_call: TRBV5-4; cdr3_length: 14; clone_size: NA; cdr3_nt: TGTGCCAGCAGCTTGTCTGCAACTAATGAAAAACTGTTTTTT; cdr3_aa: CASSLSATNEKLFF
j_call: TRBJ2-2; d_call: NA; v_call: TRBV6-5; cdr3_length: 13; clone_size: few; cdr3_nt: TGTGCCAGCAGTTACCTGAACACCGGGGAGCTGTTTTTT; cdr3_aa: CASSYLNTGELFF
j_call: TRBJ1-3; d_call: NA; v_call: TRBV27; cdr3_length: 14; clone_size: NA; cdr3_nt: TGTGCCAGCAGTTTAGGGGGCCCTGGAAACACCATATATTTT; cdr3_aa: CASSLGGPGNTIYF
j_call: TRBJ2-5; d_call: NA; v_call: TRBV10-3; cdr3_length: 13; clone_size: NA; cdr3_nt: TGTGCTGCATCATGGGGGGTCCAAGAGACCCAGTACTTC; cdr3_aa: CAASWGVQETQYF
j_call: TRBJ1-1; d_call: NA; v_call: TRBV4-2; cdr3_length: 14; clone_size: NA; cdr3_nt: TGTGCCAGCAGCCAAGAGGGCCGGGGGACTGAAGCTTTCTTT; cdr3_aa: CASSQEGRGTEAFF
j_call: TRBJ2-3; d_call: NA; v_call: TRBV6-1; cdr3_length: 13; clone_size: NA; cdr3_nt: TGTGCCAGCACGTTCCGGGGCACAGATACGCAGTATTTT; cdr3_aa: CASTFRGTDTQYF
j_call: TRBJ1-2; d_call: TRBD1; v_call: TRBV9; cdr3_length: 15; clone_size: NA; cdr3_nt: TGTGCCAGCAGCCCTGGGGACAGGGTTTCCTATGGCTACACCTTC; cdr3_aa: CASSPGDRVSYGYTF
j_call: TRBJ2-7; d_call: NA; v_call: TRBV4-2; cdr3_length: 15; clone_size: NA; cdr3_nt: TGTGCCAGCAGCCAAGATACCGGACAACCCTACGAGCAGTACTTC; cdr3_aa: CASSQDTGQPYEQYF
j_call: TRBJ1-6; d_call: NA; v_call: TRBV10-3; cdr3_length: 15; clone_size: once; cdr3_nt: TGTGCCAGCCGCCCGGGGGGGGAGCCCCAGATGGCCCTCCACTTT; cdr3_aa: CASRPGGEPQMALHF
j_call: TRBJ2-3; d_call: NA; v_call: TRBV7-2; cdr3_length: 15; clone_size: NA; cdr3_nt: TGTGCCAGCAGCTTTAGGGGTCCGGGCACAGATACGCAGTATTTT; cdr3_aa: CASSFRGPGTDTQYF
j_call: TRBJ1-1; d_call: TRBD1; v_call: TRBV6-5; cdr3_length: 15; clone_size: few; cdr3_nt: TGTGCCAGCAGTACCCTACAGGGGGCGAGGACTGAAGCTTTCTTT; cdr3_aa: CASSTLQGARTEAFF
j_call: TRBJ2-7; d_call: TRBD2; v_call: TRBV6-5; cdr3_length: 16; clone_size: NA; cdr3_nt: TGTGCCAGCAGTTACTTGGCTAGCGGGGGCTTCTACGAGCAGTACTTC; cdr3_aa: CASSYLASGGFYEQYF
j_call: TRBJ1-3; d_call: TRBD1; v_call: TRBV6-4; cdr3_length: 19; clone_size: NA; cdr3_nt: TGTGCCAGCCCCGGGTCTCCGCCGTACAAGACAGGGACAGGAAACACCATATATTTT; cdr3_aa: CASPGSPPYKTGTGNTIYF
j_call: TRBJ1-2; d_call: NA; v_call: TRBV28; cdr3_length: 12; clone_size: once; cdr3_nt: TGTGCCAGCAGTTTACCGGGGTTTGGCTACACCTTC; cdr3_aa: CASSLPGFGYTF
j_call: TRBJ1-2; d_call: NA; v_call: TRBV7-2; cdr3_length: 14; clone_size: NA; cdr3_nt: TGTGCCAGCAGCCAACAGGGAGAACATGGCGGCTACACCTTC; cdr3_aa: CASSQQGEHGGYTF
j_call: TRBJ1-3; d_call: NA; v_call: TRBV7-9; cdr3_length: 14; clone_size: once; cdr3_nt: TGTGCCAGCAGAGGGGACTTCTCTGGAAACACCATATATTTT; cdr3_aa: CASRGDFSGNTIYF
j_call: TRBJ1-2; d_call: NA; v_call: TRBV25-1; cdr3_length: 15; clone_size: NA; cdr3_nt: TGTGCCAGCAGTGAATTGGGGGAAGGGGGGGATGGCTACACCTTC; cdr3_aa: CASSELGEGGDGYTF
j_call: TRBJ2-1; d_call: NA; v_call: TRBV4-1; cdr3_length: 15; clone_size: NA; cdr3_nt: TGCGCCAGCAGCCAAGATCGGTCCCAAGTTACGGAGCAGTTCTTC; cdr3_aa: CASSQDRSQVTEQFF
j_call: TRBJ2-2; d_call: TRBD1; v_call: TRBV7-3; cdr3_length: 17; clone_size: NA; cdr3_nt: TGTGCCAGCAGCCGGACCCAGGGGGCGAGAAACACCGGGGAGCTGTTTTTT; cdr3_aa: CASSRTQGARNTGELFF
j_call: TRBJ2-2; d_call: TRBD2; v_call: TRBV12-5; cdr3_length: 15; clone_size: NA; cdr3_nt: TGTGCTAGTGGTCCCCAAGCGGGGGGGACCGGGGAGCTGTTTTTT; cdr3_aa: CASGPQAGGTGELFF
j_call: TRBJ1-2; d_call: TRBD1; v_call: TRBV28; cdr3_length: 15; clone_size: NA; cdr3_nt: TGTGCCAGCAGTTTCGGACAGGCCTCGAGGTGGGGCTACACCTTC; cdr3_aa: CASSFGQASRWGYTF
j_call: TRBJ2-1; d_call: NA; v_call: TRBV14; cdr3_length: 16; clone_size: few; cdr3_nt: TGTGCCAGCAGCCAAGTCGGAGCTCAATTCTACAATGAGCAGTTCTTC; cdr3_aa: CASSQVGAQFYNEQFF